The TCR beta chain under discussion was sequenced for a study of OX40 agonist ivuxolimab in advanced cancers. Study information: Dose-escalation patients had hepatocellular carcinoma, melanoma, renal cell or head and neck cancer. One patient with hepatocellular carcinoma and two with cutaneous melanoma, three in all, had partial responses.

Study-level findings and limits: Expanded clones were, on average, more numerous among CD8+ T cells than CD4+.

Germline CDR1 SGDLS, CDR2 YYNGEE. The CDR3 runs to 16 residues. V was cut by 4 bases and J by 4 bases, with 20 bases left in between. A history of autoimmune disease or systemic immunosuppression excluded patients. On this clone itself: The antigen is unknown.

The method was immunoSEQ multiplex PCR; TCRdb's version includes in-frame clones alone and lacks a portion of them. The table shows tens of thousands of clones, with around 90% occurring only once. The chain recombines TRBV9 with TRBJ1-2; D is ambiguous. Sample: CD4+ or CD8+ T cells sorted from blood, taken in a trial of the OX40 agonist ivuxolimab. The sequence derives from an adult with an advanced solid tumor such as melanoma, head and neck, liver or kidney cancer. The chain's CDR3 is CASSPENLPPVYGYTF. The CDR3 DNA sequence: TGTGCCAGCAGCCCAGAGAATCTTCCTCCGGTCTATGGCTACACCTTC.